This entry lists 25 T cell receptor beta chains sequenced from one sample in a study of low-dose radiotherapy and immunotherapy resistance in tumors (dated 2022 in TCRdb). Superscript III and a set of TRAV- and TRBV-specific primers were used to synthesize first-strand cDNA, so that both TCRalpha and TCRbeta chains were covered. TCRs were amplified for 15 to 20 PCR cycles with Phusion, using a constant-region primer paired with the adapter attached to the V primers. TCRdb took the public reads, trimmed them with fastp at Q25, ran MiXCR for clone calling and kept in-frame beta chains. Rows with a matching CDR3 protein are joined into one entry that keeps the most common DNA and genes. In all, the sample holds 14,000 to 15,000 distinct CDR3 sequences, and 49% of those were seen once. The ten largest clones capture 3.5% to 4.5% of the sample. Receptors were obtained from a human donor with advanced metastatic prostate, ovarian, gallbladder or colorectal cancer (not recorded which). This table probably holds off-target reads from a library built for another chain.

This rearrangement joins TRBV7-6 to TRBJ2-3; the D call may be TRBD1 or TRBD2 (5 bases each). The CDR3 has 16 residues. Trimming stripped 5 bases from V and 6 bases from J, with 21 bases between. CDR1 is SGHVS and CDR2 is FNYEAQ in the germline V gene. The CDR3 is CASSPRGEGLGDTQYF. The CDR3 nucleotides are TGTGCCAGCAGCCCCCGGGGCGAGGGGCTAGGGGATACGCAGTATTTT.

The chain employs TRBV12-3 or TRBV12-4 and TRBJ1-4; D uncertain. V was cut by 4 bases and J by 8 bases, with 14 bases left in between. The CDR3 is 14 residues long. In DNA, the CDR3 is TGTGCCAGCAGTTCCAACCTCGCTGGGGAAAAACTGTTTTTT. Its protein is CASSSNLAGEKLFF.

This chain links TRBV7-9 with TRBJ2-3, with D unresolved. The CDR3 covers 14 residues. Germline-derived CDR1 and CDR2 are SEHNR and FQNEAQ (reference sequence). V was clipped by 1 base and J by 3 bases, with 8 bases between them. CDR3 residues: CASSLGPGTDTQYF. The CDR3 nucleotides read TGTGCCAGCAGCTTAGGCCCTGGGACAGATACGCAGTATTTT.

The chain links TRBV7-2 to TRBJ2-2, with TRBD2 identical over 8 bases. There are 14 residues in the CDR3. The germline gives CDR1 SGHTA, CDR2 FQGNSA. The ends lost 5 bases at V and 13 bases at J; junction bases unmatched: 12. CDR3 loop: CASSAVVGGVWLFF. The CDR3 DNA follows: TGTGCCAGCAGCGCTGTCGTCGGGGGGGTATGGCTGTTTTTT.

This rearrangement joins TRBV2 to TRBJ2-5; 8 bases line up with TRBD2. After removal of 8 bases from V and 3 bases from J, the junction contained 2 bases not matched to a gene. This CDR3 is 12 amino acids long. Germline values: CDR1 SNHLY, CDR2 FYNNEI. The CDR3 nucleotides are TGTGCCAGCCGGGGGGGCGAAGAGACCCAGTACTTC. Amino acids: CASRGGEETQYF.

This clonotype has only a few counts. The genes are TRBV9 and TRBJ2-2, with TRBD1 identical over 9 bases. Trimming removed 0 bases from V and 3 bases from J; junction bases left unmatched: 6. Germline V gives CDR1 SGDLS, CDR2 YYNGEE. The CDR3 is made up of 17 amino acids. CDR3 in amino acids: CASSVDSGQGYTGELFF. The CDR3 DNA is TGTGCCAGCAGCGTAGATTCGGGACAGGGATACACCGGGGAGCTGTTTTTT. The entire variable domain, with the rest obtained from reference TRBV9 and TRBJ2-2, is as follows: DSGVTQTPKHLITATGQRVTLRCSPRSGDLSVYWYQQSLDQGLQFLIQYYNGEERAKGNILERFSAQQFPDLHSELNLSSLELGDSALYFCASSVDSGQGYTGELFFGEGSRLTVL.

The chain carries TRBV12-5 and TRBJ2-1; maybe TRBD2 (7 bases). Trimming left V 0 bases short and J 7 bases short, with 13 bases between. This CDR3 is built from 15 residues. Germline CDR1 LGHNT, CDR2 FRNRAP. The CDR3 reads CASGLVGGAQNEQFF. Here the CDR3 DNA reads TGTGCTAGTGGTTTGGTGGGGGGGGCGCAGAATGAGCAGTTCTTC.

The V and J genes are TRBV7-3 and TRBJ2-2, with D perhaps TRBD2 (6 bases). This CDR3 spans 12 amino acids. Germline CDR1 SGHTA, CDR2 FQGTGA. Trimming pared 5 bases from V and 8 bases from J, leaving 9 bases between. CDR3 coding DNA: TGTGCCAGCAGCAAGACTAGTGGGGAGCTGTTTTTT. Its translation: CASSKTSGELFF.

The genes are TRBV7-9 and TRBJ1-6; 8 bases are shared with TRBD1. After removal of 3 bases from V and 10 bases from J, the junction contained 8 bases not matched to a gene. CDR1 is SEHNR, CDR2 FQNEAQ, per germline (reference sequence). The CDR3 is 15 residues long. Here the CDR3 reads CASSFQTGGGSPLHF. The CDR3 DNA sequence: TGTGCCAGCAGCTTCCAAACAGGGGGTGGCTCACCCCTCCACTTT.

In this sample, this clonotype turned up a few times. V is TRBV9 and J is TRBJ2-3; possible D gene TRBD2, 6 bases. The CDR3 covers 14 residues. Germline V lookup: CDR1 SGDLS, CDR2 YYNGEE. V lost 3 bases and J lost 0, with 8 bases in between. The CDR3 DNA reads TGTGCCAGCAGCGCTAGCGTAAGCACAGATACGCAGTATTTT. Residues: CASSASVSTDTQYF.

The chain recombines TRBV9 with TRBJ2-7; 7 nucleotides agree with TRBD1. The germline V gene has CDR1 SGDLS and CDR2 YYNGEE. Unmatched junction bases numbered 9, after V lost 0 bases and J lost 0 bases. The CDR3 consists of 17 residues. DNA for the CDR3: TGTGCCAGCAGCGTAGGGGTTGGGACAGCGATCTCCTACGAGCAGTACTTC. As protein: CASSVGVGTAISYEQYF.

The J gene is TRBJ2-1, the V gene TRBV3-1, with 8 bases fitting TRBD2. The CDR3 contains 18 residues. Germline V gene lookup returns CDR1 LGHDT and CDR2 YNNKEL (reference sequence). V trimming: 2 bases; J trimming: 4 bases; junction bases outside the gene matches: 13. The CDR3 DNA sequence: TGTGCCAGCAGCCAAAGATGGGGGTTTCGGGAGGGATACAATGAGCAGTTCTTC. Encoded protein: CASSQRWGFREGYNEQFF.

This clonotype was seen a handful of times. CDR3 bases: TGCGCCAGCAGCCCTAACAGGGGGCGGACTGAAGCTTTCTTT. Translation: CASSPNRGRTEAFF. The rearrangement uses TRBV5-1 and TRBJ1-1; 9 nucleotides align to TRBD1. CDR3 size: 14 residues. J gave up 5 bases and V 4 bases, and 6 bases lay outside the gene matches. Germline V lookup: CDR1 SGHRS, CDR2 YFSETQ.

The genes are TRBV28 and TRBJ1-3; D remains ambiguous. Germline-derived CDR1 and CDR2 are MDHEN and SYDVKM. Trimming took off 7 bases at V and 4 bases at J, with 14 bases between the two ends. CDR3 length equals 14 residues. CDR3 nucleotides: TGTGCCAGCACCCAGCGCCGGGCGGGAAACACCATATATTTT. It encodes CASTQRRAGNTIYF.

This clonotype rates as medium-sized. The gene calls are TRBV28 and TRBJ2-7; D not resolved. V lost 7 bases and J lost 7, with 14 bases in between. This CDR3 comprises 12 residues. Germline CDR1 MDHEN, CDR2 SYDVKM. The CDR3 here is CASTLSPREQYF. The CDR3 region has the DNA TGTGCCAGCACCCTATCCCCCCGGGAGCAGTACTTC.

The V and J genes are TRBV28 and TRBJ2-3; D is perhaps TRBD2 (7 bases). Trimming took 7 bases from V and 0 from J, leaving 14 bases between them. CDR1 is MDHEN, CDR2 SYDVKM, per germline. There are 15 residues in the CDR3. The CDR3, as DNA: TGTGCCAGCACCCTAGGGAGGGGGAGCACAGATACGCAGTATTTT. It is translated as CASTLGRGSTDTQYF.

This clonotype was seen a handful of times. The genes are TRBV18 and TRBJ2-2; 9 positions match TRBD2. Losses at the gene ends were 1 base for V and 4 bases for J; bases not matched to a gene: 10. CDR3 length: 18 amino acids. Per germline, CDR1 KGHSH and CDR2 LQKENI. The DNA of the CDR3 is TGTGCCAGCTCACCACTTTCGACTAGCGGAGATCTCACCGGGGAGCTGTTTTTT. Translation: CASSPLSTSGDLTGELFF.

This clonotype was counted between two and nine times. The rearrangement joins TRBV28 to TRBJ1-5; possible D gene TRBD1, 5 bases. The CDR3 loop spans 14 amino acids. Germline assignment: CDR1 MDHEN and CDR2 SYDVKM. Trimming cost V 2 bases and J 4 bases, with 9 bases left between them. CDR3 coding DNA: TGTGCCAGCAGTTTAAGGCAGGGAAATCAGCCCCAGCATTTT. Protein: CASSLRQGNQPQHF.

V usage is TRBV2 and J usage is TRBJ2-3; D is unresolved. The CDR3 runs to 12 residues. Germline V CDR1 and CDR2: SNHLY, FYNNEI. Trimming left V 2 bases short and J 3 bases short, with 3 bases between. The CDR3: CASSELTDTQYF. The CDR3, as DNA: TGTGCCAGCAGTGAACTAACAGATACGCAGTATTTT.

The chain joins TRBV30 to TRBJ1-4; no definite D call. There are 14 residues in the CDR3. V lost 0 bases and J lost 6, with 11 bases in between. Germline CDR1 is GTSNPN and CDR2 is SVGIG (reference sequence). Written as DNA, the CDR3 is TGTGCCTGGAGTGTTGGGTCAAGGGATGAAAAACTGTTTTTT. It is translated as CAWSVGSRDEKLFF.

The rearrangement joins TRBV6-1 to TRBJ2-3; 13 bases agree with TRBD2. This CDR3 region has 18 residues. The germline CDR1 and CDR2 sequences are MNHNS and SASEGT. V lost 6 bases to trimming and J lost 5 bases; unmatched junction nucleotides: 14. As DNA, the CDR3 is TGTGCCAGCAGGAAAGCTCAAAGACTAGCGGGAGGTCAAGATACGCAGTATTTT. Translating gives CASRKAQRLAGGQDTQYF.

V gene TRBV5-1 combines with J gene TRBJ2-7, with 9 bases that match TRBD2. Germline loops: CDR1 SGHRS, CDR2 YFSETQ. J lost 6 bases, V lost 7 bases, and 11 bases had no gene match. The CDR3 consists of 14 residues. CDR3 nucleotide sequence: TGCGCCAGCGGGAGTAGCGGGAGCGGGCGCGAGCAGTACTTC. Protein product: CASGSSGSGREQYF.

This rearrangement joins TRBV20-1 to TRBJ2-1; D is undetermined. From germline, CDR1 is DFQATT and CDR2 SNEGSKA (reference sequence). The CDR3 consists of 15 residues. Trimming left V 2 bases short and J 0 bases short, with 11 bases between. This CDR3 reads CSARSKPGSYNEQFF. Written as DNA, the CDR3 is TGCAGTGCTAGATCGAAGCCGGGCTCCTACAATGAGCAGTTCTTC.

This rearrangement joins TRBV2 to TRBJ2-5; no definite D call. The CDR3 has 13 amino acids. Germline CDR1 and CDR2: SNHLY and FYNNEI. With 7 bases removed from V and 5 bases from J, the gap between germline ends came to 14 bases. CDR3 loop: CASNLDGGETQYF. In DNA, the CDR3 is TGTGCCAGCAACTTGGACGGTGGGGAGACCCAGTACTTC.

The rearrangement joins TRBV5-1 to TRBJ2-2; possibly TRBD1 for D (6 bases). The CDR3 spans 15 residues. V lost 0 bases, J lost 6 bases, and 12 bases lay in between. Germline loops: CDR1 SGHRS, CDR2 YFSETQ. The CDR3 DNA reads TGCGCCAGCAGCTTGGGGCAGGGGTACTCCGGGGAGCTGTTTTTT. Encoded protein: CASSLGQGYSGELFF.